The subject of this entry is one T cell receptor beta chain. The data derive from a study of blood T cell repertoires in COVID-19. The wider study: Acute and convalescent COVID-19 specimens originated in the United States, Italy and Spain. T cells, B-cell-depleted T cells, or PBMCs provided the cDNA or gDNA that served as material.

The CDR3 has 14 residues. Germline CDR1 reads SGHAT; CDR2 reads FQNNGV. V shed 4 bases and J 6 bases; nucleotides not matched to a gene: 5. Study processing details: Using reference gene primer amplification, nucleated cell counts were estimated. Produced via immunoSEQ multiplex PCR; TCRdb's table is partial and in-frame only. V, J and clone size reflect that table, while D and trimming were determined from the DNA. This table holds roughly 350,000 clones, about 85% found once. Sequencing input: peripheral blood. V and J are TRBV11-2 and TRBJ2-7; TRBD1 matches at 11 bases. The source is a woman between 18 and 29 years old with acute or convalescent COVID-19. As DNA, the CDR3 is TGTGCCAGCAGCTCTGGACAGGGGGCTCTCGAGCAGTACTTC. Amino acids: CASSSGQGALEQYF.